Detailed here is one T cell receptor (beta chain). Antigen unknown. The record originates from a study of vaccination and CD4 T cells after COVID-19. The Oncomine TCR Beta short-read assay was applied to DNA of cultured CD4+ T cells. TCRdb reanalysed the PCR reads using MiXCR and keeps one entry per CDR3 protein. Of roughly 20,000 distinct CDR3 sequences listed, roughly 40% are singletons. The ends lost 2 bases at V and 2 bases at J; junction bases unmatched: 12. Germline values: CDR1 KGHSH, CDR2 LQKENI. The CDR3 is 19 amino acids. Treatment of the sample: roughly 10-day PBMC culture with coronavirus spike peptide pools or control peptides (ViraFEST assay). ViraFEST used peptide pools to expand antigen-specific T cells, then sequenced TCRs. At both days 3 and 7, half the medium was replaced with fresh IL-2 medium.

The chain has TRBV18 and TRBJ2-7; 13 bases map to TRBD2. The source was CD4+ T cells from blood, cultured in vitro, collected after SARS-CoV-2 vaccination. The TCR was taken from a human donor who had recovered from COVID-19. The CDR3: CASSPDLIGTSGIPYEQYF. CDR3 coding DNA: TGTGCCAGCTCACCAGACCTGATCGGGACTAGCGGGATTCCCTACGAGCAGTACTTC.